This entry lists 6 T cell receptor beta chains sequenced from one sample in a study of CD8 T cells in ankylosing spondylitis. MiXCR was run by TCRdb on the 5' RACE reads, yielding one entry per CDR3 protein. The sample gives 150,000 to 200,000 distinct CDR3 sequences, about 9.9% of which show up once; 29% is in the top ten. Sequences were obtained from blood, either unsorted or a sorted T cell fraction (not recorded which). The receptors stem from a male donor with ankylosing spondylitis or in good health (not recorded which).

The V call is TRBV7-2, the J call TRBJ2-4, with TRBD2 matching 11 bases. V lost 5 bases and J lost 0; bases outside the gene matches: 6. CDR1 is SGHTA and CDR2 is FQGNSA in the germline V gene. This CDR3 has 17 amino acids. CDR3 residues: CASSTTSGGGAKNIQYF. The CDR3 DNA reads TGTGCCAGCAGCACTACTAGCGGGGGAGGAGCCAAAAACATTCAGTACTTC.

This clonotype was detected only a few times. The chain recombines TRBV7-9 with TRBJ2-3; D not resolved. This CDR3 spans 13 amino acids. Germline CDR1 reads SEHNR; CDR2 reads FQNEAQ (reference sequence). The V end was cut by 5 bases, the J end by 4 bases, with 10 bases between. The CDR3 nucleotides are TGTGCCAGCAGCAGCCGCGGTCCAGATACGCAGTATTTT. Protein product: CASSSRGPDTQYF.

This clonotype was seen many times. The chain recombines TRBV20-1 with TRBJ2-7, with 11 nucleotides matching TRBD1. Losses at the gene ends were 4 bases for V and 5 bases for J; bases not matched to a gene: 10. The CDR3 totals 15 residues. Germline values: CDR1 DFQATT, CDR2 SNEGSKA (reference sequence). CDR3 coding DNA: TGCAGTGCTACCCAGGACAGGGGGCGCGTCGACGAGCAGTACTTC. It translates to CSATQDRGRVDEQYF.

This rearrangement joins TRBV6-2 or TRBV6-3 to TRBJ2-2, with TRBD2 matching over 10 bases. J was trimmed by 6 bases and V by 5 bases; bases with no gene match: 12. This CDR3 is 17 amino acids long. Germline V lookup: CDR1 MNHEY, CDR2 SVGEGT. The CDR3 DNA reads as TGTGCCAGCAGTAAACCCCTTGAGCGGGGGGGTTCCGGGGAGCTGTTTTTT. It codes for CASSKPLERGGSGELFF.

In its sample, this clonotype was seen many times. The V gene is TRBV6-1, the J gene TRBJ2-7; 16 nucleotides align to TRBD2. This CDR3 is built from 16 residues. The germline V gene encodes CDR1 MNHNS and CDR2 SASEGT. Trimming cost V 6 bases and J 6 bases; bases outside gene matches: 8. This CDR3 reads CASSRGTSGRASEQYF. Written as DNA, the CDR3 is TGTGCCAGCAGCCGTGGGACTAGCGGGAGGGCCTCCGAGCAGTACTTC.

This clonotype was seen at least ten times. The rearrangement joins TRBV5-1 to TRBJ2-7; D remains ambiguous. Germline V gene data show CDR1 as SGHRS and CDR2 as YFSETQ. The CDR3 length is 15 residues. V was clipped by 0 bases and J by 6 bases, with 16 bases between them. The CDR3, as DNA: TGCGCCAGCAGCTTGGATTCTAGAATACGAGGCGAGCAGTACTTC. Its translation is CASSLDSRIRGEQYF.